Listed here are 7 T cell receptor beta chains from one sample, sequenced in a study of T cells in Graves' hyperthyroidism and ophthalmopathy. Amplified TCR beta CDR3 regions came from RNA transcripts. The TCR CDR3 was amplified in a first-round RT-PCR using the HTBI primer set. TCRdb called the multiplex PCR reads again in MiXCR, with one record for every CDR3 protein. The sample lists over 700,000 distinct CDR3 sequences, 35% seen once, with around a third in the top ten. The material sequenced was blood. The source is a middle-aged woman with Graves' hyperthyroidism.

This clonotype was seen ten or more times. The rearrangement uses TRBV6-5 and TRBJ1-2; possibly TRBD1 for D (6 bases). The CDR3 is 15 amino acids. Trimming removed 4 bases from V and 4 bases from J, with 16 bases in between. The germline gives CDR1 MNHEY, CDR2 SVGAGI. CDR3 DNA sequence: TGTGCCAGCAGTTTATTGGGCAGGGGACGCTATGGCTACACCTTC. Its translation: CASSLLGRGRYGYTF.

The chain uses TRBV28 and TRBJ1-5, with D possibly being TRBD1 (5 bases). The V gene lost 0 bases and the J gene lost 1 base, with 10 bases spanning the gap. The CDR3 sequence is 16 residues long. CDR1 MDHEN and CDR2 SYDVKM come from the germline V gene. CDR3 region: CASSLWGEGSNQPQHF. CDR3 sequence (DNA): TGTGCCAGCAGTTTATGGGGGGAAGGAAGCAATCAGCCCCAGCATTTT.

The sample holds a few counts of this clonotype. This sequence joins TRBV15 and TRBJ2-5; 8 positions match TRBD1. J gave up 5 bases and V 0 bases, and 2 bases lay outside the gene matches. Germline-derived CDR1 and CDR2 are LNHNV and YYDKDF (reference sequence). CDR3 length: 14 amino acids. This CDR3 is CATSRDRGRETQYF. The CDR3 bases are TGTGCCACCAGCAGAGACAGGGGGCGGGAGACCCAGTACTTC.

The chain joins TRBV3-1 to TRBJ1-2; possibly TRBD1 for D (5 bases). Trimming stripped 0 bases from V and 8 bases from J, with 16 bases between. Germline lookup yields CDR1 LGHDT and CDR2 YNNKEL (reference sequence). The CDR3 spans 15 residues. The DNA of the CDR3 is TGTGCCAGCAGCCAAGAAGGAGGGGCGGAGCGGGGCTACACCTTC. This gives the protein CASSQEGGAERGYTF.

The chain carries TRBV9 and TRBJ1-3; D perhaps matches TRBD1 (6 bases). The CDR3 loop spans 14 amino acids. Germline values: CDR1 SGDLS, CDR2 YYNGEE. Trimming stripped 5 bases from V and 4 bases from J, with 13 bases between. Here the CDR3 reads CASSQQGWGNTIYF. DNA for the CDR3: TGTGCCAGCAGTCAGCAGGGGTGGGGAAACACCATATATTTT.

This clonotype was found many times. The chain is built from TRBV12-3 or TRBV12-4 and TRBJ1-1; 8 nucleotides match TRBD1. The CDR3 spans 15 residues. V trimming: 6 bases; J trimming: 3 bases; junction bases outside the gene matches: 9. The CDR3 reads CASSPDRGRDTEAFF. CDR3 DNA sequence: TGTGCCAGCAGCCCCGACAGGGGAAGGGACACTGAAGCTTTCTTT.

This clonotype was detected ten times or more. This chain joins TRBV7-9 and TRBJ2-5; 10 nucleotides align to TRBD1. V shed 1 base and J 7 bases; nucleotides not matched to a gene: 6. This CDR3 is built from 15 residues. Germline V lookup: CDR1 SEHNR, CDR2 FQNEAQ (reference sequence). The DNA for the CDR3 is TGTGCCAGCAGCTTAGTGGGGACAGGGGCCGGGACCCAGTACTTC. Its translation is CASSLVGTGAGTQYF.